Listed here are 18 T cell receptor beta chains from one sample, sequenced in a study of CD8 T cells in Susac syndrome. Reverse transcription of 0.5 to 1 ug RNA was performed with random hexamers. TCRdb fed the immunoSEQ multiplex PCR reads into MiXCR, producing one record per CDR3 protein. The data show roughly 250,000 distinct CDR3 sequences, about 96% seen once. Sample: CD4+ T cells from PBMCs. These receptors originate from a human donor with Susac syndrome.

This clonotype was recorded only once. The chain joins TRBV5-1 to TRBJ2-7, with D perhaps matching TRBD1 (5 bases). Germline V gene sequence: CDR1 SGHRS, CDR2 YFSETQ. The V end lost 0 bases, the J end lost 2 bases, and 15 bases lay between the germline ends. The CDR3 contains 16 residues. The CDR3 is CASSLGGPQGTYEQYF. The DNA of the CDR3 is TGCGCCAGCAGCTTGGGGGGCCCACAAGGAACCTACGAGCAGTACTTC.

The chain joins TRBV24-1 to TRBJ2-1; D possibly corresponds to TRBD2 (6 bases). In germline, CDR1 is KGHDR, CDR2 SFDVKD. Trimming removed 3 bases from V and 6 bases from J, with 17 bases in between. The CDR3 is 16 amino acids. The CDR3: CATSDPSGGFSNEQFF. CDR3 coding DNA: TGTGCCACCAGTGATCCCTCTGGGGGGTTTAGCAATGAGCAGTTCTTC.

The chain links TRBV3-1 to TRBJ2-7; D assignment may be TRBD1 or TRBD2 (5 bases each). CDR1 and CDR2 from the germline V gene are LGHDT and YNNKEL (reference sequence). V was clipped by 4 bases and J by 3 bases, with 13 bases between them. The CDR3 has 14 amino acids. CDR3 bases: TGTGCCAGCAGCCCACAGGTCGGGAACTACGAGCAGTACTTC. Protein: CASSPQVGNYEQYF.

This rearrangement joins TRBV19 to TRBJ1-5; D gene unclear. The V gene's germline CDR1 is LNHDA and CDR2 SQIVND (reference sequence). Trimming shortened V by 7 bases and J by 0 bases, and 7 bases separated the two germline ends. This CDR3 region has 13 residues. CDR3 sequence (DNA): TGTGCCAGTAAGTTCGGTAGCAATCAGCCCCAGCATTTT. This translates into CASKFGSNQPQHF. Looking up the rest from reference TRBV19 and TRBJ1-5 gives the full variable domain: DGGITQSPKYLFRKEGQNVTLSCEQNLNHDAMYWYRQDPGQGLRLIYYSQIVNDFQKGDIAEGYSVSREKKESFPLTVTSAQKNPTAFYLCASKFGSNQPQHFGDGTRLSIL.

The V gene is TRBV30, the J gene TRBJ2-5; TRBD2 matches at 8 bases. Trimming at V came to 4 bases and at J to 5 bases, leaving 9 bases not matched to a gene. The CDR3 loop spans 14 amino acids. Per germline, CDR1 GTSNPN and CDR2 SVGIG (reference sequence). Written as DNA, the CDR3 is TGTGCCTGGATGGTCGGAGCGGGAGTGGAGACCCAGTACTTC. Residues: CAWMVGAGVETQYF.

The chain links TRBV20-1 to TRBJ1-5; a weak D match, TRBD1 (5 bases). Germline CDR1 reads DFQATT; CDR2 reads SNEGSKA (reference sequence). The V end was cut by 3 bases, the J end by 0 bases, with 24 bases between. The CDR3 loop spans 19 amino acids. In nucleotides, the CDR3 is TGCAGTGCTAGGACAACCGGGCAGGGTGCGGTAAATAGCAATCAGCCCCAGCATTTT. It encodes CSARTTGQGAVNSNQPQHF.

The chain is built from TRBV29-1 and TRBJ1-5; 10 bases agree with TRBD1. After removal of 7 bases from V and 5 bases from J, the junction contained 8 bases not matched to a gene. The CDR3 totals 14 residues. CDR1 is SQVTM, CDR2 ANQGSEA, per germline. The CDR3 DNA is TGCAGCGCTGGGGGGACAGGGGTGGATCAGCCCCAGCATTTT. Amino acids: CSAGGTGVDQPQHF.

The genes are TRBV15 and TRBJ2-2; D is possibly TRBD2 (6 bases). The CDR3 contains 15 residues. CDR1 and CDR2 (germline): LNHNV, YYDKDF (reference sequence). The V end lost 1 base, the J end lost 6 bases, and 12 bases lay between the germline ends. The CDR3 loop reads CATSRGREQPGELFF. The CDR3 nucleotides read TGTGCCACCAGCAGAGGACGGGAGCAACCCGGGGAGCTGTTTTTT.

J is TRBJ1-2 and V is TRBV30; no clear D gene. CDR1 is GTSNPN, CDR2 SVGIG, per germline (reference sequence). CDR3 length: 13 amino acids. V lost 1 base and J 6 bases, leaving 12 bases between the germline ends. In DNA form, the CDR3 reads TGTGCCTGGAGTGGCCAGGCCGGGAATGGCTACACCTTC. Translated: CAWSGQAGNGYTF.

This chain connects TRBV25-1 to TRBJ2-1; D gene ambiguous. The length of the CDR3 is 14 residues. V was shortened by 0 bases and J by 0 bases, with 3 bases between the two germline ends. Germline CDR1 and CDR2: MGHDK and SYGVNS. CDR3 coding DNA: TGTGCCAGCAGTGAATACGGCTCCTACAATGAGCAGTTCTTC. Translation gives CASSEYGSYNEQFF.

J is TRBJ1-1 and V is TRBV30; the match to TRBD1 covers 7 bases. The germline gives CDR1 GTSNPN, CDR2 SVGIG (reference sequence). This CDR3 region has 15 residues. Losses at the gene ends were 5 bases for V and 3 bases for J; bases not matched to a gene: 12. CDR3 nucleotides: TGTGCCTGGGATAGAGGGAGGGGGCCAGACACTGAAGCTTTCTTT. It yields the protein CAWDRGRGPDTEAFF.

This clonotype occurred once. The chain links TRBV12-3 or TRBV12-4 to TRBJ2-1, with a tentative D call TRBD1 (6 bases). The CDR3 contains 14 residues. Between the trimmed V and J ends, which lost 6 bases and 4 bases, there was a span of 13 bases. The CDR3 nucleotides are TGTGCCAGCAGATACGGGACAAATTACAATGAGCAGTTCTTC. It specifies CASRYGTNYNEQFF.

The V gene is TRBV20-1, the J gene TRBJ2-1; D tentatively reads TRBD1 or TRBD2 (5 bases each). Trimming left V 3 bases short and J 4 bases short, with 10 bases between. CDR1 DFQATT and CDR2 SNEGSKA come from the germline V gene (reference sequence). The CDR3 is 13 residues long. The CDR3 is CSARGTEYNEQFF. The CDR3 DNA sequence: TGCAGTGCTAGGGGGACGGAGTACAATGAGCAGTTCTTC.

In its sample, this clonotype was seen once. This chain uses TRBV20-1 with TRBJ1-1; D remains unclear. V was pared by 3 bases and J by 1 base, with 6 bases between. The V gene's germline CDR1 is DFQATT and CDR2 SNEGSKA (reference sequence). This CDR3 contains 12 residues. Here the CDR3 DNA reads TGCAGTGCTAGGCCAGCGAACACTGAAGCTTTCTTT. It translates to CSARPANTEAFF.

J is TRBJ1-1 and V is TRBV2; no clear D. Germline CDR1 reads SNHLY; CDR2 reads FYNNEI. CDR3 length: 14 residues. Trimming stripped 0 bases from V and 7 bases from J, with 12 bases between. The CDR3 region is CASSEALRLSEAFF. CDR3 DNA sequence: TGTGCCAGCAGTGAAGCGCTTAGGCTAAGTGAAGCTTTCTTT.

The chain joins TRBV5-1 to TRBJ2-3; D call uncertain. Trimming took off 4 bases at V and 4 bases at J, with 13 bases between the two ends. The CDR3 has 14 amino acids. Per the germline V gene, CDR1 is SGHRS and CDR2 is YFSETQ. The CDR3 spells CASSQLTVPDTQYF. The CDR3 coding sequence is TGCGCCAGCAGCCAGCTGACGGTACCAGATACGCAGTATTTT.

The V and J genes are TRBV15 and TRBJ1-2; 7 bases are shared with TRBD1. Germline assignment: CDR1 LNHNV and CDR2 YYDKDF (reference sequence). Losses at the gene ends were 0 bases for V and 4 bases for J; bases not matched to a gene: 8. CDR3 length: 16 residues. The CDR3 DNA is TGTGCCACCAGCAGAGATAGAGGACAGGAGATCTATGGCTACACCTTC. Translated: CATSRDRGQEIYGYTF.

J is TRBJ2-1 and V is TRBV12-3 or TRBV12-4; the D gene is possibly TRBD1 (6 bases). V was trimmed by 7 bases and J by 6 bases, leaving 10 bases between them. The CDR3 has 12 amino acids. For the CDR3, the DNA is TGTGCCAGCACCTCGACAGGCAATGAGCAGTTCTTC. This codes for CASTSTGNEQFF.